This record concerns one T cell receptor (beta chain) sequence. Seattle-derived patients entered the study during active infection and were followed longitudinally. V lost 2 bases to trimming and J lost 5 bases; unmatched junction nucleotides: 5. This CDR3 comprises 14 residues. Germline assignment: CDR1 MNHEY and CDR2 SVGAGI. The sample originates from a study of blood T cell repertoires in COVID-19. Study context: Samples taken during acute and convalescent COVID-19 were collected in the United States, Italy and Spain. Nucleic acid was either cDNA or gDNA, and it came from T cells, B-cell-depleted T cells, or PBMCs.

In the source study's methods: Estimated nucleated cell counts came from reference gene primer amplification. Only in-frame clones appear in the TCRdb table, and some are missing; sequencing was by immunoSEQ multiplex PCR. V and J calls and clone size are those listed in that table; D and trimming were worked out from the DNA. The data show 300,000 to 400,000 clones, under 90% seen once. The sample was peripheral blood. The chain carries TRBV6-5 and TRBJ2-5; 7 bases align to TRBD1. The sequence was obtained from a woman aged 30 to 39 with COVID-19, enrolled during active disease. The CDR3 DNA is TGTGCCAGCAGTTACGGACAGGTTGGGGAGACCCAGTACTTC. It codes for CASSYGQVGETQYF.